This T cell receptor beta chain derives from a study of shared clonotypes between healthy human individuals. This clone was seen just once. Profiled with immunoSEQ multiplex PCR; TCRdb holds only in-frame clones, not every one. The sample holds around 1,100,000 clones, about 80% seen once. There are 16 residues in the CDR3. V lost 3 bases, J lost 2 bases, and 17 bases lay in between. Germline V gives CDR1 GTSNPN, CDR2 SVGIG (reference sequence). V and J are TRBV30 and TRBJ1-5, with D hard to call. The sequenced sample consisted of memory CD4+ T cells from PBMCs. Subset indicated: CD45RA-negative fraction. The clonotype comes from a man aged 18 to 30 in good health. Some clones in this sample may be carry-over from other donors' samples. The CDR3 spells CAWSLRLWGGNQPQHF. In DNA, the CDR3 is TGTGCCTGGAGCCTCCGCCTCTGGGGTGGCAATCAGCCCCAGCATTTT.